The 15 T cell receptor beta chains given below trace back to one sample, sequenced in a study of regulatory T cells. Amplification used 52 TRBV primers and 13 TRBJ primers. Profiled with immunoSEQ multiplex PCR; TCRdb holds only in-frame clones, not every one. The profile shows tens of thousands of clones, nearly 95% of them singletons. Study conclusions and caveats: In CD3G-deficient patients, conventional CD4+ T cells were enriched for hydrophobic CDR3 residues at positions 6 and 7.

Antigen specificity for these receptors is unknown. The source material was conventional CD4+ T cells sorted from blood. These receptors originate from a child aged 2 to 10 with CD3G deficiency.

This sequence joins TRBV6-5 and TRBJ2-3, with D perhaps assigned TRBD1 or TRBD2 (6 bases each). The V end lost 8 bases, the J end lost 6 bases, and 15 bases lay between the germline ends. Germline CDR1 MNHEY, CDR2 SVGAGI. There are 13 residues in the CDR3. The chain's CDR3 is CASRGHNSDTQYF. As DNA, the CDR3 is TGTGCCAGCCGGGGGCATAATTCCGATACGCAGTATTTT.

The chain recombines TRBV5-1 with TRBJ1-3; D call uncertain. The CDR3 contains 15 residues. V gave up 0 bases and J gave up 3 bases, with 10 bases separating them. Per the germline V gene, CDR1 is SGHRS and CDR2 is YFSETQ. Written as DNA, the CDR3 is TGCGCCAGCAGCTTGGTTCCCGATTTTGGAAACACCATATATTTT. Translated, it gives CASSLVPDFGNTIYF.

The chain recombines TRBV19 with TRBJ2-1, with 13 bases fitting TRBD2. CDR1 and CDR2 from the germline V gene are LNHDA and SQIVND (reference sequence). CDR3 size: 18 residues. The trim removed 4 bases at V and 7 bases at J, leaving 13 bases unmatched. Here the CDR3 reads CASSTTSGRSVSGNEQFF. The CDR3 nucleotides are TGTGCCAGTAGTACGACTAGCGGGAGGTCAGTTTCAGGTAATGAGCAGTTCTTC. Variable domain in full (rest from reference TRBV19 and TRBJ2-1): DGGITQSPKYLFRKEGQNVTLSCEQNLNHDAMYWYRQDPGQGLRLIYYSQIVNDFQKGDIAEGYSVSREKKESFPLTVTSAQKNPTAFYLCASSTTSGRSVSGNEQFFGPGTRLTVL.

J is TRBJ1-1 and V is TRBV28; D possibly corresponds to TRBD1 (6 bases). The CDR3 spans 13 residues. The V end was cut by 5 bases, the J end by 0 bases, with 7 bases between. Germline values: CDR1 MDHEN, CDR2 SYDVKM. The CDR3 sequence is CASSGQLNTEAFF. The CDR3 DNA is TGTGCCAGCAGTGGACAGTTGAACACTGAAGCTTTCTTT.

The rearrangement joins TRBV28 to TRBJ1-2; a weak D match, TRBD1 (6 bases). The CDR3 spans 17 residues. V was shortened by 4 bases and J by 5 bases, with 23 bases between the two germline ends. The germline gives CDR1 MDHEN, CDR2 SYDVKM. The DNA of the CDR3 is TGTGCCAGCAGTTCACCCTCGGGGGCAGCGGCAGGGTATGGCTACACCTTC. Encoded protein: CASSSPSGAAAGYGYTF.

V gene TRBV6-1 combines with J gene TRBJ2-2; 7 nucleotides align to TRBD1. V lost 4 bases and J lost 1; bases outside the gene matches: 6. Germline CDR1 and CDR2: MNHNS and SASEGT. This CDR3 has 16 residues. Here the CDR3 DNA reads TGTGCCAGCAGTGGCCCGGGACAGAGGAACACCGGGGAGCTGTTTTTT. Amino acid sequence: CASSGPGQRNTGELFF.

The gene calls are TRBV5-1 and TRBJ2-7; no firm D call. Trimming shortened V by 2 bases and J by 6 bases, and 9 bases separated the two germline ends. CDR1 is SGHRS, CDR2 YFSETQ, per germline. The CDR3 has 12 residues. The CDR3 sequence: CASSFNRGEQYF. As DNA, the CDR3 is TGCGCCAGCAGCTTCAACAGAGGCGAGCAGTACTTC. Together with reference TRBV5-1 and TRBJ2-7, the CDR3 gives the full variable domain: KAGVTQTPRYLIKTRGQQVTLSCSPISGHRSVSWYQQTPGQGLQFLFEYFSETQRNKGNFPGRFSGRQFSNSRSEMNVSTLELGDSALYLCASSFNRGEQYFGPGTRLTVT.

The V gene is TRBV6-1, the J gene TRBJ2-7; no reliable D call. CDR3 length equals 13 residues. CDR1 and CDR2 (germline): MNHNS, SASEGT. V was shortened by 8 bases and J by 3 bases, with 14 bases between the two germline ends. CDR3 DNA sequence: TGTGCCAGCGGAGTTTCCCACAGCTACGAGCAGTACTTC. It is translated as CASGVSHSYEQYF.

The V gene is TRBV19, the J gene TRBJ2-2; 7 bases fit TRBD1. The ends lost 6 bases at V and 3 bases at J; junction bases unmatched: 4. The CDR3 has 14 amino acids. Germline assignment: CDR1 LNHDA and CDR2 SQIVND (reference sequence). The CDR3 protein is CASRPGGHTGELFF. CDR3 bases: TGTGCCAGTAGGCCAGGGGGTCACACCGGGGAGCTGTTTTTT.

Concerning this clone itself: The identical CDR3 is also encoded by other nucleotide sequences in the sample. The V and J genes are TRBV18 and TRBJ1-1; weak D call: TRBD1 (5 bases). CDR1 is KGHSH and CDR2 is LQKENI in the germline V gene. CDR3 length: 13 amino acids. The germline V and J ends were trimmed by 3 bases and 5 bases, with 10 bases remaining between them. CDR3 sequence: CASSPSGTTEAFF. The CDR3 nucleotides read TGTGCCAGCTCACCTTCGGGGACGACTGAAGCTTTCTTT.

The V gene is TRBV18, the J gene TRBJ1-2; TRBD1 is a possible D gene (6 bases). CDR1 is KGHSH and CDR2 is LQKENI in the germline V gene. Trimming stripped 2 bases from V and 4 bases from J, with 14 bases between. There are 15 residues in the CDR3. CDR3 nucleotide sequence: TGTGCCAGCTCACCAGGGCGACAGGCCAGCTATGGCTACACCTTC. As protein: CASSPGRQASYGYTF.

J is TRBJ2-3 and V is TRBV5-1; the D gene is possibly TRBD2 (5 bases). Germline loops: CDR1 SGHRS, CDR2 YFSETQ. This CDR3 has 12 residues. V shed 2 bases and J shed 4 bases, with 5 bases lying between them. The CDR3 is CASSFGADTQYF. CDR3 sequence (DNA): TGCGCCAGCAGCTTCGGGGCAGATACGCAGTATTTT.

The chain uses TRBV28 and TRBJ1-1, with a tentative D call TRBD1 (5 bases). V was clipped by 7 bases and J by 8 bases, with 14 bases between them. Germline loops: CDR1 MDHEN, CDR2 SYDVKM. The length of the CDR3 is 12 residues. CDR3 loop: CASTGGTREAFF. For the CDR3, the DNA is TGTGCCAGCACTGGGGGGACCAGGGAAGCTTTCTTT.

This rearrangement joins TRBV28 to TRBJ1-2; perhaps TRBD1 as D (5 bases). V was pared by 7 bases and J by 2 bases, with 17 bases between. Germline V gene data show CDR1 as MDHEN and CDR2 as SYDVKM. There are 15 residues in the CDR3. This CDR3 is CASTYGGGGNYGYTF. The CDR3 region has the DNA TGTGCCAGCACCTACGGCGGGGGGGGGAACTATGGCTACACCTTC.

The chain joins TRBV11-3 to TRBJ2-5, with a possible D match to TRBD2 (6 bases). CDR1 is SGHNT, CDR2 YENEEA, per germline. The CDR3 spans 14 residues. The V end lost 1 base, the J end lost 3 bases, and 9 bases lay between the germline ends. The CDR3 DNA reads TGTGCCAGCAGCTTAGGGGGAGGTGAAGAGACCCAGTACTTC. Translation: CASSLGGGEETQYF.